These 32 T cell receptor beta chains originate from one sample sequenced in a study of T cell repertoires in cytomegalovirus infection. MiXCR was run by TCRdb on the reads, yielding one entry per CDR3 protein. The sample holds some 390,000 distinct CDR3 sequences, about a sixth seen once. Sequences were obtained from PBMCs. These receptors all stem from a human donor in good health (CMV status not recorded). Some clones in this sample may be carry-over from other donors' samples.

This clonotype showed up many times. The rearrangement links TRBV19 to TRBJ2-3, with a possible D match to TRBD1 (6 bases). In germline, CDR1 is LNHDA, CDR2 SQIVND (reference sequence). V lost 4 bases and J 5 bases, leaving 22 bases between the germline ends. This CDR3 comprises 17 residues. CDR3 DNA: TGTGCCAGTAGTACATACGGGACACCTGGGTTTGAAGATACGCAGTATTTT. Residues: CASSTYGTPGFEDTQYF.

To note about this clonotype: A read error may be the cause here, since a much bigger clone is one base away. The chain carries TRBV7-6 and TRBJ2-2; no definite D call. CDR1 is SGHVS and CDR2 is FNYEAQ in the germline V gene. V was cut by 9 bases and J by 7 bases, with 18 bases left in between. The CDR3 covers 14 residues. The CDR3 DNA sequence: TGTGCCAGGACCCCGATCCCGGGTGGCGGGGAGCTGTTTTTT. This gives the protein CARTPIPGGGELFF.

V and J are TRBV10-3 and TRBJ1-6; D is undetermined. The CDR3 sequence is 13 residues long. Germline loops: CDR1 ENHRY, CDR2 SYGVKD. V was trimmed by 2 bases and J by 10 bases, leaving 9 bases between them. The CDR3 loop is CAISEVGSSPLHF. DNA for the CDR3: TGTGCCATCAGTGAGGTCGGTAGCTCACCCCTCCACTTT.

This chain connects TRBV7-2 to TRBJ2-5; 8 bases map to TRBD2. Germline V gene sequence: CDR1 SGHTA, CDR2 FQGNSA. V lost 0 bases, J lost 0 bases, and 15 bases stayed unmatched. The CDR3 runs to 20 residues. The CDR3 is CASSLAPLGSSGTNQETQYF. CDR3 DNA: TGTGCCAGCAGCTTAGCCCCTTTGGGGAGTAGCGGGACCAACCAAGAGACCCAGTACTTC.

The chain's CDR3 is CASSLVASGGGETQYF. DNA for the CDR3: TGTGCCAGCAGCTTAGTGGCTAGCGGGGGGGGGGAGACCCAGTACTTC. V gene TRBV7-2 combines with J gene TRBJ2-5; 12 bases fit TRBD2. Germline V gives CDR1 SGHTA, CDR2 FQGNSA. Trimming cost V 1 base and J 5 bases; bases outside gene matches: 5. CDR3 size: 16 residues.

The genes are TRBV12-3 or TRBV12-4 and TRBJ2-6; D is undetermined. V was pared by 5 bases and J by 4 bases, with 3 bases between. This CDR3 has 12 residues. CDR3 sequence reads: CASSVGANVLTF. The CDR3 nucleotides read TGTGCCAGCAGTGTGGGGGCCAACGTCCTGACTTTC.

This clonotype was seen more than once but under ten times. The chain recombines TRBV5-4 with TRBJ2-3; TRBD1 aligns across 7 bases. The trim removed 3 bases at V and 2 bases at J, leaving 6 bases unmatched. CDR1 SGHNT and CDR2 YYREEE come from the germline V gene (reference sequence). The CDR3 is made up of 15 amino acids. The CDR3 loop is CASSSGQRITDTQYF. CDR3 coding DNA: TGTGCCAGCAGCTCGGGACAGAGAATCACAGATACGCAGTATTTT.

This clonotype has just a few counts. Here the CDR3 reads CASSFGTKGGRGNQPQHF. In DNA form, the CDR3 reads TGTGCCAGCAGTTTCGGGACCAAAGGAGGCAGAGGAAATCAGCCCCAGCATTTT. The J gene is TRBJ1-5, the V gene TRBV12-3 or TRBV12-4, with TRBD1 as a possible D gene (5 bases). This CDR3 spans 18 amino acids. The ends were cut back, 3 bases at V and 4 bases at J, with 22 bases in the middle.

V gene TRBV11-2 combines with J gene TRBJ2-1; 7 bases are shared with TRBD2. Per the germline V gene, CDR1 is SGHAT and CDR2 is FQNNGV. CDR3 size: 15 residues. With V trimmed by 0 bases and J by 4 bases, 3 bases remained unmatched. Here the CDR3 DNA reads TGTGCCAGCAGCTTAGACGGCGGGGGATACAATGAGCAGTTCTTC. This encodes CASSLDGGGYNEQFF.

There are a few counts of this clonotype. The rearrangement joins TRBV10-3 to TRBJ2-3; D unresolved. There are 19 residues in the CDR3. Germline V gives CDR1 ENHRY, CDR2 SYGVKD. V lost 0 bases and J lost 2, with 21 bases in between. The CDR3 spells CAISESKSTTGGHTDTQYF. CDR3 in DNA: TGTGCCATCAGTGAGTCGAAATCTACCACCGGTGGGCACACAGATACGCAGTATTTT.

This clonotype occurred a few times. V is TRBV7-9 and J is TRBJ2-1; 7 nucleotides align to TRBD2. Trimming at V came to 8 bases and at J to 0 bases, leaving 1 base not matched to a gene. Germline-derived CDR1 and CDR2 are SEHNR and FQNEAQ (reference sequence). This CDR3 region has 13 residues. The CDR3 DNA sequence: TGTGCCAGCCTAGCGGACTCCTACAATGAGCAGTTCTTC. This codes for CASLADSYNEQFF.

The chain is built from TRBV7-6 and TRBJ2-3, with no clear D. The CDR3 length is 14 residues. The V gene's germline CDR1 is SGHVS and CDR2 FNYEAQ. Trimming cost V 5 bases and J 7 bases, with 16 bases left between them. The CDR3 here is CASSPPSLVHTQYF. DNA for the CDR3: TGTGCCAGCAGCCCTCCCAGTTTGGTACATACGCAGTATTTT.

The V gene is TRBV4-2, the J gene TRBJ2-7; 7 nucleotides agree with TRBD2. The CDR3 runs 19 residues. The trim removed 1 base at V and 1 base at J, leaving 16 bases unmatched. CDR1 is LGHNA, CDR2 YNFKEQ, per germline. The chain's CDR3 is CASSQGLAETRYYSYEQYF. The CDR3 DNA reads TGTGCCAGCAGCCAAGGCCTAGCGGAAACCCGATACTATTCCTACGAGCAGTACTTC.

V gene TRBV4-3 combines with J gene TRBJ1-1; D may be TRBD1 (5 bases). Trimming took 0 bases from V and 9 from J, leaving 14 bases between them. The CDR3 runs 14 residues. Germline V lookup: CDR1 LGHNA, CDR2 YSLEER. For the CDR3, the DNA is TGCGCCAGCAGCCAAGAACGAGACAGCACAAAAGCTTTCTTT. It specifies CASSQERDSTKAFF.

This clonotype was observed a handful of times. Here the CDR3 reads CSARATQGPRDEQYF. Written as DNA, the CDR3 is TGCAGTGCTAGAGCAACACAGGGCCCTCGGGACGAGCAGTACTTC. V gene TRBV20-1 combines with J gene TRBJ2-7, with a weak D call TRBD1 (6 bases). The CDR3 spans 15 residues. The ends were cut back, 1 base at V and 5 bases at J, with 18 bases in the middle. Germline V gene sequence: CDR1 DFQATT, CDR2 SNEGSKA (reference sequence).

This sequence joins TRBV4-3 and TRBJ2-3; D may be TRBD1 (6 bases). The length of the CDR3 is 14 residues. Germline CDR1 and CDR2: LGHNA and YSLEER. V shed 5 bases and J shed 1 base, with 10 bases lying between them. The CDR3 loop is CASSDRWGTDTQYF. Here the CDR3 DNA reads TGCGCCAGCAGCGACAGGTGGGGCACAGATACGCAGTATTTT.

The gene calls are TRBV5-5 and TRBJ2-1; 7 nucleotides line up with TRBD1. CDR3 length: 15 amino acids. Trimming cost V 4 bases and J 5 bases; bases outside gene matches: 9. The germline gives CDR1 SGHKS, CDR2 YYEKEE (reference sequence). CDR3 loop: CASSRTGQWNNEQFF. CDR3 DNA sequence: TGTGCCAGCAGCCGTACGGGACAGTGGAACAATGAGCAGTTCTTC. The full variable domain, rest sourced from reference TRBV5-5 and TRBJ2-1, is DAGVTQSPTHLIKTRGQQVTLRCSPISGHKSVSWYQQVLGQGPQFIFQYYEKEERGRGNFPDRFSARQFPNYSSELNVNALLLGDSALYLCASSRTGQWNNEQFFGPGTRLTVL.

This clonotype was seen at least ten times. J is TRBJ2-7 and V is TRBV7-8; unclear D gene. Trimming left V 0 bases short and J 4 bases short, with 13 bases between. The CDR3 length is 15 residues. Germline loops: CDR1 SGHVS, CDR2 FQNEAQ. The CDR3 DNA reads TGTGCCAGCAGCTTAGCGGACGGAGCAGTATACGAGCAGTACTTC. Its protein is CASSLADGAVYEQYF.

The table lists this clonotype with a few counts. The CDR3 reads CASSQGGGHTGELFF. As DNA, the CDR3 is TGTGCCAGCAGCCAGGGCGGGGGGCACACCGGGGAGCTGTTTTTT. The V call is TRBV3-1, the J call TRBJ2-2; 8 positions agree with TRBD2. V shed 3 bases, J shed 3 bases, and the junction held 3 bases outside the gene matches. Germline CDR1 reads LGHDT; CDR2 reads YNNKEL (reference sequence). There are 15 residues in the CDR3.

This clonotype has a handful of counts. The chain carries TRBV12-3 or TRBV12-4 and TRBJ1-5; no reliable D call. V was trimmed by 4 bases and J by 4 bases, leaving 8 bases between them. The CDR3 has 13 residues. The CDR3 DNA reads as TGTGCCAGCAGTTCTCGACCGAATCAGCCCCAGCATTTT. Protein product: CASSSRPNQPQHF.

This clonotype was counted at least ten times. The chain uses TRBV7-6 and TRBJ2-2, with no clear D. Germline CDR1 SGHVS, CDR2 FNYEAQ. This CDR3 is built from 14 residues. Trimming cost V 1 base and J 4 bases, with 7 bases left between them. CDR3 sequence: CASSLVSGTGELFF. DNA of the CDR3: TGTGCCAGCAGCTTAGTTTCAGGCACCGGGGAGCTGTTTTTT.

This clonotype was counted ten times or more. V gene TRBV11-2 combines with J gene TRBJ2-2; D unresolved. Trimming pared 5 bases from V and 2 bases from J, leaving 12 bases between. CDR3 length: 15 amino acids. The V gene's germline CDR1 is SGHAT and CDR2 FQNNGV. This chain's CDR3 is CASSRDVGNTGELFF. CDR3 bases: TGTGCCAGCAGCCGAGACGTCGGAAACACCGGGGAGCTGTTTTTT.

This clonotype was picked up a small number of times. V gene TRBV12-3 or TRBV12-4 combines with J gene TRBJ1-3, with TRBD1 as a possible D gene (6 bases). V was clipped by 3 bases and J by 3 bases, with 12 bases between them. There are 15 residues in the CDR3. CDR3: CASSLSGDGGNTIYF. DNA of the CDR3: TGTGCCAGCAGTTTGTCAGGGGATGGTGGAAACACCATATATTTT.

This clonotype was counted between two and nine times. This chain connects TRBV7-9 to TRBJ2-7; either TRBD1 or TRBD2 may fit D (5 bases each). The CDR3 has 14 residues. The V gene's germline CDR1 is SEHNR and CDR2 FQNEAQ (reference sequence). Trimming pared 5 bases from V and 9 bases from J, leaving 20 bases between. DNA for the CDR3: TGTGCCAGCAGCCACGGGACGATGGTTGGCGCGCAGTACTTC. It specifies CASSHGTMVGAQYF.

The chain recombines TRBV6-6 with TRBJ1-1; a weak D match, TRBD1 (5 bases). Germline-derived CDR1 and CDR2 are MNHNY and SVGAGI (reference sequence). This CDR3 spans 14 amino acids. The V end was cut by 8 bases, the J end by 4 bases, with 17 bases between. The CDR3, as DNA: TGTGCCAGCTACGCACCGGACAAGGCCACTGAAGCTTTCTTT. This codes for CASYAPDKATEAFF.

The chain carries TRBV7-8 and TRBJ2-5; 10 nucleotides line up with TRBD2. Germline trimming cut 1 base from V and 4 bases from J; bases unmatched to any gene: 6. Germline V gene data show CDR1 as SGHVS and CDR2 as FQNEAQ. The CDR3 has 16 amino acids. As DNA, the CDR3 is TGTGCCAGCAGCTTAGGATGGGGGACTAGCGTAGAGACCCAGTACTTC. Translation gives CASSLGWGTSVETQYF. Filled out from reference TRBV7-8 and TRBJ2-5, the complete variable domain reads GAGVSQSPRYKVAKRGQDVALRCDPISGHVSLFWYQQALGQGPEFLTYFQNEAQLDKSGLPSDRFFAERPEGSVSTLKIQRTQQEDSAVYLCASSLGWGTSVETQYFGPGTRLLVL.

The V call is TRBV6-2 or TRBV6-3, the J call TRBJ2-7; 7 bases fit TRBD1. The length of the CDR3 is 13 residues. The J segment lost 4 bases and the V segment lost 5 bases, leaving 5 bases of the junction unmatched. Germline CDR1 is MNHEY and CDR2 is SVGEGT. CDR3 residues: CASSRDSFYEQYF. The DNA for the CDR3 is TGTGCCAGCAGTCGGGACAGCTTTTACGAGCAGTACTTC.

The chain combines TRBV29-1 with TRBJ2-1; 7 bases align to TRBD1. V trimming: 2 bases; J trimming: 8 bases; junction bases outside the gene matches: 6. The CDR3 has 13 amino acids. Germline V CDR1 and CDR2: SQVTM, ANQGSEA. CDR3 residues: CSVERFQGDEQFF. The DNA for the CDR3 is TGCAGCGTTGAACGGTTCCAGGGGGATGAGCAGTTCTTC.

The V call is TRBV7-3, the J call TRBJ1-1; D perhaps matches TRBD1 (5 bases). The CDR3 runs 13 residues. V gave up 2 bases and J gave up 8 bases, with 12 bases separating them. The germline gives CDR1 SGHTA, CDR2 FQGTGA. The chain's CDR3 is CASSLSLGAEAFF. CDR3 nucleotides: TGTGCCAGCAGCTTATCCCTAGGGGCGGAAGCTTTCTTT.

This sequence joins TRBV6-2 or TRBV6-3 and TRBJ2-3; D unclear. V was clipped by 3 bases and J by 0 bases, with 7 bases between them. There are 14 residues in the CDR3. CDR1 is MNHEY and CDR2 is SVGEGT in the germline V gene. DNA of the CDR3: TGTGCCAGCAGTTATTACCGCAGCACAGATACGCAGTATTTT. As protein: CASSYYRSTDTQYF.

This clonotype was seen repeatedly, ten times or more. CDR3 sequence reads: CASSLSGGINGYTF. The DNA for the CDR3 is TGTGCCAGCAGTTTATCGGGGGGCATTAATGGCTACACCTTC. The chain joins TRBV12-3 or TRBV12-4 to TRBJ1-2, with D possibly TRBD1 on 6 matching bases. This CDR3 is built from 14 residues. Trimming removed 2 bases at V and 6 bases at J, with 13 bases between.

The CDR3 sequence is CASARTGVQPQHF. The DNA of the CDR3 is TGTGCCAGTGCCCGGACAGGGGTCCAGCCCCAGCATTTT. V and J are TRBV19 and TRBJ1-5; the match to TRBD1 covers 9 bases. CDR3 size: 13 residues. Germline trimming cut 8 bases from V and 7 bases from J; bases unmatched to any gene: 6. Germline CDR1 and CDR2: LNHDA and SQIVND (reference sequence).